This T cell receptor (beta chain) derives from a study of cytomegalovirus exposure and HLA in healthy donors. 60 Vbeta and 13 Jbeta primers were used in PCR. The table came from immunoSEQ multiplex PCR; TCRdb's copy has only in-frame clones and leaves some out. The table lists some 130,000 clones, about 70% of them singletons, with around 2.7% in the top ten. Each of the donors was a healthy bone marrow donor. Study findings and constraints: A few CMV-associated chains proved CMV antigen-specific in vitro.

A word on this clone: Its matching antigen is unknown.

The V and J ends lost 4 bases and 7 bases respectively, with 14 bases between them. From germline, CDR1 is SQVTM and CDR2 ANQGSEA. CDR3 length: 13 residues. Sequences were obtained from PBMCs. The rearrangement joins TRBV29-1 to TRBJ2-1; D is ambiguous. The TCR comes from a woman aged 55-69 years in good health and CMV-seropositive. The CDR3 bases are TGCAGCGTTGTGGGCCTCAGCCCGAATGAGCAGTTCTTC. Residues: CSVVGLSPNEQFF.